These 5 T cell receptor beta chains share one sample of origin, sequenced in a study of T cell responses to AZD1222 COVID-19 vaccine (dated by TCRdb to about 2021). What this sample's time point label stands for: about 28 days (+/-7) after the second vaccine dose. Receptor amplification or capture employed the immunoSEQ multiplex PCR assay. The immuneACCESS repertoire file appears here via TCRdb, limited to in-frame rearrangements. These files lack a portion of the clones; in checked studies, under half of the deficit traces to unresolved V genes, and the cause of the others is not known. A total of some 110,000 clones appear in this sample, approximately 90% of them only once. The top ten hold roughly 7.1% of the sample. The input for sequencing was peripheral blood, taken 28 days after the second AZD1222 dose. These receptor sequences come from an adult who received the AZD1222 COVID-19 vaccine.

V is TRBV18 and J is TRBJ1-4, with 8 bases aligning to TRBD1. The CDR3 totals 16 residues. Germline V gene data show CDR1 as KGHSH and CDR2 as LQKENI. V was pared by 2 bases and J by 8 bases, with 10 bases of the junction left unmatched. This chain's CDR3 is CASSPSSDRGVEKLFF. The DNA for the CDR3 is TGTGCCAGCTCACCAAGCAGTGACAGGGGTGTGGAAAAACTGTTTTTT.

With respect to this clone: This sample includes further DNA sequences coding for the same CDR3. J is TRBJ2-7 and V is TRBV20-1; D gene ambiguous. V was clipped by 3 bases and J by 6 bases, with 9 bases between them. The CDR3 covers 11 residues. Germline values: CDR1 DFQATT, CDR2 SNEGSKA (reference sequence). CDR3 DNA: TGCAGTGCTAGGCGGCTTGCCGAGCAGTACTTC. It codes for CSARRLAEQYF.

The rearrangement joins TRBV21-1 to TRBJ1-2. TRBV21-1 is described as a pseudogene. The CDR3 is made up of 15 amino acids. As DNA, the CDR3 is TGTGCCAGCAGCAAATTGATTCCGGGGGGCGTTGGCTACACCTTC. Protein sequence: CASSKLIPGGVGYTF.

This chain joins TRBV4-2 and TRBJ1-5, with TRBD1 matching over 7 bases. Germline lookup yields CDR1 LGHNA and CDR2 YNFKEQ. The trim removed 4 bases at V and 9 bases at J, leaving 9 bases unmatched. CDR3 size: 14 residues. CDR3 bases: TGTGCCAGCAGCCCCCGGGACAGCCTTTCGCCCCAGCATTTT. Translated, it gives CASSPRDSLSPQHF.

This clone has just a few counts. Written as DNA, the CDR3 is TGCAGCGTTGAAGAGCGGACTTTCTTT. Its translation: CSVEERTFF. The chain has TRBV29-1 and TRBJ1-1; D unclear. Germline-derived CDR1 and CDR2 are SQVTM and ANQGSEA. This CDR3 has 9 residues. Trimming stripped 0 bases from V and 12 bases from J, with 5 bases between.